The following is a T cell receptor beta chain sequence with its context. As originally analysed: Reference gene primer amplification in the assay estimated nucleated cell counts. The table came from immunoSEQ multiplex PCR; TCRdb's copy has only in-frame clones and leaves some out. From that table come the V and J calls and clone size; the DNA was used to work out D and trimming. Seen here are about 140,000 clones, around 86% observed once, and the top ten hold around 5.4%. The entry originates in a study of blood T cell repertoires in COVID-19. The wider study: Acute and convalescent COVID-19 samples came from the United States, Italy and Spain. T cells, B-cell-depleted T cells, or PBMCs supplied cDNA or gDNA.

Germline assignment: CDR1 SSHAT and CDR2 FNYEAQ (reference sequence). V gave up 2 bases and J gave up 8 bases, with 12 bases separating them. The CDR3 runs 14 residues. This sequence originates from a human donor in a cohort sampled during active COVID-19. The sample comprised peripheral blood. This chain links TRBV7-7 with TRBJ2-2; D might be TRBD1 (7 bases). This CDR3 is CASSLSTGRGELFF. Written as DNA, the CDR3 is TGTGCCAGCAGCTTATCGACAGGGAGGGGGGAGCTGTTTTTT.